Listed below are T cell receptor beta chains from one sample, sequenced in a study of blood T cell repertoires in COVID-19. Some clones are missing from TCRdb's copy, which holds only in-frame ones; the method was immunoSEQ multiplex PCR. The table records approximately 270,000 clones, approximately 90% of them present only once. Material for sequencing was PBMCs or T cells enriched from blood (not recorded which). These receptor sequences come from a woman under 40 with acute COVID-19. Both conserved end residues are part of each CDR3. D genes are given only for firm matches. Clone size is given for some rows only: seen once, a few or many times, or a class if the clone is expanded.

j_call clone_size v_call d_call cdr3_nt cdr3_aa
TRBJ1-4 - TRBV6-5 TRBD1 TGTGCCAGCAGTTTACAGGGGAAGGGGGAAAAACTGTTTTTT CASSLQGKGEKLFF
TRBJ1-2 - TRBV6-2/TRBV6-3 - TGTGCCAGCAGTCCCGGTTACTATGGCTACACCTTC CASSPGYYGYTF
TRBJ2-7 - TRBV5-4 TRBD2 TGTGCCAGCAGCCGAAACCTAGCGGGATTTGAGCAGTACTTC CASSRNLAGFEQYF
TRBJ1-5 few TRBV9 TRBD1 TGTGCCAGCAGCGTCGGGACAGGCCTAGGGATTCAGCCCCAGCATTTT CASSVGTGLGIQPQHF
TRBJ2-7 once TRBV5-1 - TGCGCCAGCAGCCAAGAGACAGGACAGCCCTACGAGCAGTACTTC CASSQETGQPYEQYF
TRBJ1-2 - TRBV28 - TGTGCCAGCAGTTTATCACAGGCGAACTATGGCTACACCTTC CASSLSQANYGYTF
TRBJ1-2 - TRBV5-4 - TGTGCCAGCAGCTTTCCAGGGTTTGAGGGCTACACCTTC CASSFPGFEGYTF
TRBJ2-3 - TRBV12-5 TRBD2 TGTGCTAGTGGTTTGGGGTTAGCGGGAGAGTTAGATACGCAGTATTTT CASGLGLAGELDTQYF
TRBJ2-1 - TRBV27 TRBD2 TGTGCCAGCTCCCCTTCCGTACTAGCGGAGTTCTTC CASSPSVLAEFF
TRBJ2-7 once TRBV14 TRBD1 TGTGCCAGCAGCCAAGCTGAGGGACAGGGAAACTACGAGCAGTACTTC CASSQAEGQGNYEQYF
TRBJ2-1 - TRBV3-1/TRBV3-2 TRBD1 TGTGCCAGCAGCTCCCGGGACAGGGGGAATGAGCAGTTCTTC CASSSRDRGNEQFF
TRBJ1-4 - TRBV15 TRBD1 TGTGCCACCAGCAGAGATCGGACAGGGGCGGAAAAACTGTTTTTT CATSRDRTGAEKLFF
TRBJ2-3 - TRBV5-1 TRBD2 TGCGCCAGCAGCTTGGCTCTAGCGGGAGCATCAGATACGCAGTATTTT CASSLALAGASDTQYF
TRBJ2-3 - TRBV5-4 - TGTGCCAGCAGCTTTACGAATGAGGCGCAGTATTTT CASSFTNEAQYF
TRBJ2-1 once TRBV6-1 TRBD2 TGTGCCAGCAGTGTGGTAACTAGCGGGAGTTCTGGTGAGCAGTTCTTC CASSVVTSGSSGEQFF
TRBJ2-2 - TRBV18 TRBD2 TGTGCCAGCTCACCCCAACGGGGTGGCGGGAGCCAGAACACCGGGGAGCTGTTTTTT CASSPQRGGGSQNTGELFF
TRBJ2-7 - TRBV5-8 - TGTGCCAGCAGCTTGGGGGGGGGCCAGACCTACGAGCAGTACTTC CASSLGGGQTYEQYF
TRBJ1-4 - TRBV30 - TGTGCCCAGGGGCAGGGTGGAGAAAAACTGTTTTTT CAQGQGGEKLFF
TRBJ2-7 - TRBV19 TRBD1 TGTGCCAGTAGTATCGGACAGGGGGCTTACGAGCAGTACTTC CASSIGQGAYEQYF
TRBJ1-4 - TRBV4-2 TRBD1 TGTGCCAGCAGCCAAGGTCAGGGACAGGGGAGGGAAAAACTGTTTTTT CASSQGQGQGREKLFF
TRBJ1-5 - TRBV5-5 - TGTGCCAGCAGCTTGGGGGGCGGACAGCCCCAGCATTTT CASSLGGGQPQHF
TRBJ2-7 - TRBV14 - TGTGCCAGCAGCCCAAAGGGGGTAATGCAGTACTTC CASSPKGVMQYF
TRBJ2-2 - TRBV7-9 TRBD1 TGTGCCAGCAGCTCAATTCCGGACAGGTTTGGCGGGGAGCTGTTTTTT CASSSIPDRFGGELFF
TRBJ2-7 once TRBV3-1/TRBV3-2 TRBD2 TGTGCCAGCAGCCAGACTCCGGGACTAGCGTTCGCGGGCGAGCAGTACTTC CASSQTPGLAFAGEQYF
TRBJ2-7 - TRBV3-1/TRBV3-2 - TGTGCCAGCAGCCAAGTTCCTTGGCAGGGGACGTACGAGCAGTACTTC CASSQVPWQGTYEQYF
TRBJ1-6 - TRBV3-1/TRBV3-2 TRBD1 TGTGCCAGCAGCCAAACAGGGGGCAGTTCACCCCTCCACTTT CASSQTGGSSPLHF
TRBJ1-5 - TRBV2 TRBD1 TGTGCCAGCACCTCCCTAGGGACAGAGAGTCAGCCCCAGCATTTT CASTSLGTESQPQHF
TRBJ2-3 - TRBV24-1 TRBD1 TGTGCCACCAGCCACGACAGGGAGAGCACAGATACGCAGTATTTT CATSHDRESTDTQYF
TRBJ2-3 - TRBV6-2/TRBV6-3 TRBD2 TGTGCCAGCAGCAAAAGACTAGCGGGAGTTAATGTAGATACGCAGTATTTT CASSKRLAGVNVDTQYF
TRBJ2-4 once TRBV6-5 - TGTGCCAGCATGGGGGCCGGGTTAGCCAAAAACATTCAGTACTTC CASMGAGLAKNIQYF
TRBJ2-3 - TRBV5-4 TRBD2 TGTGCCAGCAGCCAAGGGACTAGCGGGTTCACAGATACGCAGTATTTT CASSQGTSGFTDTQYF
TRBJ2-3 many TRBV2 TRBD2 TGTGCCAGCGTCCCAGCGGGAGTAGGTGGAGATACGCAGTATTTT CASVPAGVGGDTQYF
TRBJ2-3 few TRBV29-1 - TGCAGCGCTTCAGGGTTTAGCACAGATACGCAGTATTTT CSASGFSTDTQYF
TRBJ2-7 - TRBV9 TRBD2 TGTGCCAGCAGCCCACTAGCGGGAGCATTTGGTGAGCAGTACTTC CASSPLAGAFGEQYF
TRBJ1-5 - TRBV3-1/TRBV3-2 - TGTGCCAGCAGCCAAAGACAGTACAATCAGCCCCAGCATTTT CASSQRQYNQPQHF
TRBJ1-2 - TRBV28 TRBD1 TGTGCCAGCAGTTCACCTCCCGGACAGGGTTATGGCTACACCTTC CASSSPPGQGYGYTF
TRBJ2-5 - TRBV19 TRBD2 TGTGCCAGTAGTAGCCTAGCGGGAGATCGTGAGACCCAGTACTTC CASSSLAGDRETQYF
TRBJ2-1 - TRBV27 TRBD2 TGTGCCAGCAGTTTTGCGGGGGGCAATGAGCAGTTCTTC CASSFAGGNEQFF
TRBJ2-1 - TRBV7-9 - TGTGCCAGCAGCTCATCCAGTTACGAGCAGTTCTTC CASSSSSYEQFF
TRBJ2-7 - TRBV21-1 - TGTGCCAGCAGCCTACCCTCCGGAGGGAGGGCATACGAGCAGTACTTC CASSLPSGGRAYEQYF
TRBJ2-1 - TRBV11-2 - TGTGCCAGCAGCCAAGCCCCTGAGCAGTTCTTC CASSQAPEQFF
TRBJ1-2 - TRBV18 TRBD1 TGTGCCAGCTCACCACAGGGACAGCTGGGAGGCTACACCTTC CASSPQGQLGGYTF
TRBJ2-3 - TRBV5-1 TRBD2 TGCGCCAGCAGAATGGAACCGGGAGGGGGGACAGATACGCAGTATTTT CASRMEPGGGTDTQYF
TRBJ2-1 - TRBV24-1 TRBD1 TGTGCCACAAGCCCGGGACAGGGAAGGGATGAGCAGTTCTTC CATSPGQGRDEQFF
TRBJ1-5 - TRBV18 TRBD1 TGTGCCAGCTCACTGGGACAGGGGACAATTAGTCAGCCCCAGCATTTT CASSLGQGTISQPQHF
TRBJ2-3 - TRBV3-1/TRBV3-2 - TGTGCCAGCAGCCAAGCCAGGGATTCCGGCACAGATACGCAGTATTTT CASSQARDSGTDTQYF
TRBJ2-7 - TRBV4-2 - TGTGCCAGCAGCGCCGTGCTTAGCGGAGAGCAGTACTTC CASSAVLSGEQYF
TRBJ2-5 - TRBV2 - TGTGCCAGAGGGGCGACGAAAGAGACCCAGTACTTC CARGATKETQYF